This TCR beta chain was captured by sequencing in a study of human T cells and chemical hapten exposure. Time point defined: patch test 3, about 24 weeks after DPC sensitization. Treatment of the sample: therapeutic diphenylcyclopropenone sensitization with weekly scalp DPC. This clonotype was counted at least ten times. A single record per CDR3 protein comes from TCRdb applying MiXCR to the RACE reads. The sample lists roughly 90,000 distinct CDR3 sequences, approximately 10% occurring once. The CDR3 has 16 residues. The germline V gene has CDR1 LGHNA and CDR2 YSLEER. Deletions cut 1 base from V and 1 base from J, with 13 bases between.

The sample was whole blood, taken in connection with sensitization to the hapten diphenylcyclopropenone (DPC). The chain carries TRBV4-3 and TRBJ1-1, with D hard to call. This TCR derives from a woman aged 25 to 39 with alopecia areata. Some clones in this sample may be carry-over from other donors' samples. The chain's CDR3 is CASSQGVLDTNTEAFF. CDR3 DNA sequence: TGCGCCAGCAGCCAAGGGGTTCTAGACACGAACACTGAAGCTTTCTTT.